These 14 T cell receptor beta chains originate from one sample sequenced in a study of CD8+CD57+ T cells in acquired aplastic anemia. Genomic DNA served as template for TCR beta VDJ and CDR3 profiling. TCRdb analysed the reads with MiXCR anew, one entry per CDR3 protein. The data hold tens of thousands of distinct CDR3 sequences, with less than 60% observed a single time. The sample was sorted CD4+, CD8+, or CD8+CD57+ T cells (not recorded which) from PBMCs. These TCRs come from a human donor in good health, serving as a control.

The gene calls are TRBV5-1 and TRBJ1-2, with no clear D. The CDR3 contains 13 residues. Germline-derived CDR1 and CDR2 are SGHRS and YFSETQ. V was cut by 0 bases and J by 4 bases, with 7 bases left in between. CDR3 bases: TGCGCCAGCAGCTTGGAGGCAGCCTATGGCTACACCTTC. It is translated as CASSLEAAYGYTF.

This clonotype was counted a single time. The V gene is TRBV7-2, the J gene TRBJ2-7; no definite D call. The CDR3 consists of 13 residues. V gave up 7 bases and J gave up 3 bases, with 13 bases separating them. Per germline, CDR1 SGHTA and CDR2 FQGNSA. This chain's CDR3 is CASTSTPGYEQYF. The CDR3, as DNA: TGTGCCAGCACCTCTACCCCAGGCTACGAGCAGTACTTC.

V usage is TRBV12-3 or TRBV12-4 and J usage is TRBJ1-6; the match to TRBD1 covers 9 bases. V lost 1 base, J lost 6 bases, and 1 base stayed unmatched. The CDR3 is made up of 15 amino acids. CDR3 nucleotide sequence: TGTGCCAGCAGTTTAGAGGGACAGGGTAATTCACCCCTCCACTTT. Its protein product is CASSLEGQGNSPLHF.

Comment on this clonotype: The CDR3 does not end in the conserved phenylalanine or tryptophan, so this is likely a read error. The rearrangement joins TRBV14 to TRBJ1-1, with 7 bases fitting TRBD1. J lost 4 bases, V lost 1 base, and 0 bases had no gene match. Germline V gene data show CDR1 as SGHDN and CDR2 as FVKESK. The CDR3 contains 13 residues. The CDR3 DNA is TGTGCCAGCAGCCAAGGACAGGGCACTGAAGCTTTCTCT. Amino acid sequence: CASSQGQGTEAFS.

The chain employs TRBV15 and TRBJ1-1; D might be TRBD1 (5 bases). The V gene lost 5 bases and the J gene lost 5 bases, with 15 bases spanning the gap. Germline loops: CDR1 LNHNV, CDR2 YYDKDF (reference sequence). CDR3 size: 14 residues. CDR3 sequence reads: CATSRNGGRTEAFF. CDR3 bases: TGTGCCACCAGCCGAAATGGGGGGAGAACTGAAGCTTTCTTT.

In this sample, this clonotype turned up once. The V gene is TRBV20-1, the J gene TRBJ2-7; perhaps TRBD1 as D (6 bases). From germline, CDR1 is DFQATT and CDR2 SNEGSKA (reference sequence). The CDR3 is 16 amino acids. The V gene lost 7 bases and the J gene lost 2 bases, with 24 bases spanning the gap. The CDR3 DNA follows: TGCAGTGTTCTGCCTGCAATTACCGGGACAACCTACGAGCAGTACTTC. Translation: CSVLPAITGTTYEQYF.

The chain recombines TRBV7-9 with TRBJ2-7, with a weak D call TRBD1 (5 bases). Germline V gene data show CDR1 as SEHNR and CDR2 as FQNEAQ (reference sequence). CDR3 length: 12 amino acids. CDR3 region: CATTGVSYEQYF. DNA of the CDR3: TGTGCTACAACAGGTGTAAGCTACGAGCAGTACTTC.

This clonotype occurred many times. The gene calls are TRBV20-1 and TRBJ2-7; 7 nucleotides agree with TRBD2. The V and J ends lost 0 bases and 0 bases, in that order; junction bases with no gene match: 8. The germline V gene encodes CDR1 DFQATT and CDR2 SNEGSKA (reference sequence). The length of the CDR3 is 16 residues. CDR3 sequence reads: CSARDTEAGDSYEQYF. DNA for the CDR3: TGCAGTGCTAGAGATACGGAGGCGGGGGACTCCTACGAGCAGTACTTC.

Comments on this clonotype: A read error may explain this, as a much larger clone is one base away. The chain is built from TRBV7-6 and TRBJ2-7; D is unresolved. Germline CDR1 reads SGHVS; CDR2 reads FNYEAQ. The CDR3 length is 16 residues. Trimming left V 5 bases short and J 3 bases short, with 20 bases between. The CDR3 sequence is CASSPLRADANYEQYF. For the CDR3, the DNA is TGTGCCAGCAGCCCCCTTAGGGCAGACGCGAACTACGAGCAGTACTTC.

This clonotype was seen many times. The rearrangement uses TRBV7-9 and TRBJ2-7; D gene unclear. This CDR3 is 14 amino acids long. Germline values: CDR1 SEHNR, CDR2 FQNEAQ (reference sequence). V gave up 2 bases and J gave up 3 bases, with 11 bases separating them. The CDR3 region is CASSLTEADYEQYF. CDR3 nucleotides: TGTGCCAGCAGCTTAACAGAGGCGGACTACGAGCAGTACTTC.

This chain uses TRBV2 with TRBJ2-3; D might be TRBD1 or TRBD2, each matching 5 bases. V was pared by 5 bases and J by 0 bases, with 12 bases between. The CDR3 length is 15 residues. Germline values: CDR1 SNHLY, CDR2 FYNNEI. As DNA, the CDR3 is TGTGCCAGCAGTCCCGGGACCTTGAGCACAGATACGCAGTATTTT. Protein: CASSPGTLSTDTQYF.

V gene TRBV12-3 or TRBV12-4 combines with J gene TRBJ2-2; tentatively, D is TRBD2 (6 bases). CDR3 size: 14 residues. The V and J ends lost 3 bases and 6 bases respectively, with 11 bases between them. The CDR3 nucleotides are TGTGCCAGCAGTTTTAGGGGACTTGCCGGGGAGCTGTTTTTT. Its protein product is CASSFRGLAGELFF.

The chain uses TRBV2 and TRBJ2-2, with D possibly matching TRBD1 (6 bases). The CDR3 covers 15 residues. V was trimmed by 6 bases and J by 3 bases, leaving 14 bases between them. Germline V CDR1 and CDR2: SNHLY, FYNNEI. The CDR3 reads CASSLNRADTGELFF. CDR3 DNA: TGTGCCAGCAGCCTTAACAGGGCTGACACCGGGGAGCTGTTTTTT.

This clonotype was detected ten times or more. This rearrangement joins TRBV10-3 to TRBJ2-5; 8 bases map to TRBD1. This CDR3 spans 17 amino acids. With 6 bases clipped from V and 1 base from J, the junction kept 13 bases outside the gene matches. Germline V gene sequence: CDR1 ENHRY, CDR2 SYGVKD. CDR3 bases: TGTGCCATCAGCGCCTACTGGGACAGGCGGATCCAAGAGACCCAGTACTTC. Amino acids: CAISAYWDRRIQETQYF.